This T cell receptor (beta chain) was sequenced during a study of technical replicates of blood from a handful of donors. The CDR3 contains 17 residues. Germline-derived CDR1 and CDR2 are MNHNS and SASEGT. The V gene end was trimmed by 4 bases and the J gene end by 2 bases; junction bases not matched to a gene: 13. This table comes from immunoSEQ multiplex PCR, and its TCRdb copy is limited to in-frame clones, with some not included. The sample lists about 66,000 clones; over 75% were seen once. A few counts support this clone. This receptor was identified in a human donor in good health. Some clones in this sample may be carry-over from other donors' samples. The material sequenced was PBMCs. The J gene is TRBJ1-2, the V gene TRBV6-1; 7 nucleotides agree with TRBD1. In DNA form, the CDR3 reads TGTGCCAGCAGTGGGCCCACCTCTGGCAGGGGGAACTATGGCTACACCTTC. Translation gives CASSGPTSGRGNYGYTF.